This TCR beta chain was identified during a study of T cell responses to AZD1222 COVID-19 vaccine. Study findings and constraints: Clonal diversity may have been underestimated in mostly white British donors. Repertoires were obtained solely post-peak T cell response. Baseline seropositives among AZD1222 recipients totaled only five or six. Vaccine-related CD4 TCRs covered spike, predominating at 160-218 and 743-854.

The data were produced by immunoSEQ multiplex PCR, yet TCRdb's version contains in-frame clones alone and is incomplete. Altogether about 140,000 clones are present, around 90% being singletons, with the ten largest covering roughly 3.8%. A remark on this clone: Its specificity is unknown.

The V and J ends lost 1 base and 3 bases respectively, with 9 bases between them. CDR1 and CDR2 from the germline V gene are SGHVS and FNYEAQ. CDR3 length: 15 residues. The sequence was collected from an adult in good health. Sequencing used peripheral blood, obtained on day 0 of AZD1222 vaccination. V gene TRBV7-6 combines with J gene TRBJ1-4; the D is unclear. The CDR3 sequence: CASSLDAGANEKLFF. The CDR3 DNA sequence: TGTGCCAGCAGCTTAGACGCGGGCGCTAATGAAAAACTGTTTTTT.